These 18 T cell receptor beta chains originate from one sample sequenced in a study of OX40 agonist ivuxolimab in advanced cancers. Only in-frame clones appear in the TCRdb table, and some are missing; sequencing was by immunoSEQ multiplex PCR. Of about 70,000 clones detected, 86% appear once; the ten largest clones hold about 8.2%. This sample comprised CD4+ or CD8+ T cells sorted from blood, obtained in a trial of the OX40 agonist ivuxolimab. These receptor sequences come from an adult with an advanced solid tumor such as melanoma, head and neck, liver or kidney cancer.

CDR3 nucleotides: TGTGCCAGCAGCTTGGGGCAGGGACGCACAGATACGCAGTATTTT. It specifies CASSLGQGRTDTQYF. The V and J genes are TRBV7-3 and TRBJ2-3; D could derive from TRBD1 or TRBD2 (5 bases each). The length of the CDR3 is 15 residues. Looked up from germline, CDR1 is SGHTA and CDR2 is FQGTGA. V was pared by 3 bases and J by 1 base, with 11 bases between.

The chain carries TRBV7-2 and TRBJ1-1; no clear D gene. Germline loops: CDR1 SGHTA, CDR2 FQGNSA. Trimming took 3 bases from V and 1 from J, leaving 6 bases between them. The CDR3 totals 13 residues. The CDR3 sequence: CASSLTANTEAFF. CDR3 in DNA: TGTGCCAGCAGCTTGACGGCGAACACTGAAGCTTTCTTT.

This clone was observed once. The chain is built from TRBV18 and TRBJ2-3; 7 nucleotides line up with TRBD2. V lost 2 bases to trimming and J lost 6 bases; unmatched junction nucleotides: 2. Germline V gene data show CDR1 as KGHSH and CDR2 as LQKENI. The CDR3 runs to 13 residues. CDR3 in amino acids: CASSPAGVDTQYF. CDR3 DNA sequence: TGTGCCAGCTCACCAGCGGGGGTTGATACGCAGTATTTT. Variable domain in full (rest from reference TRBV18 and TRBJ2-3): NAGVMQNPRHLVRRRGQEARLRCSPMKGHSHVYWYRQLPEEGLKFMVYLQKENIIDESGMPKERFSAEFPKEGPSILRIQQVVRGDSAAYFCASSPAGVDTQYFGPGTRLTVL.

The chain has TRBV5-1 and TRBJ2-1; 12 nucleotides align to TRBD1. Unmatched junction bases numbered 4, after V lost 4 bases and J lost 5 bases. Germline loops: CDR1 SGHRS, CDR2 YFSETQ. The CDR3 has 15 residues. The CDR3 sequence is CASSLGQGAHNEQFF. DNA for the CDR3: TGCGCCAGCAGCCTGGGACAGGGGGCCCACAATGAGCAGTTCTTC.

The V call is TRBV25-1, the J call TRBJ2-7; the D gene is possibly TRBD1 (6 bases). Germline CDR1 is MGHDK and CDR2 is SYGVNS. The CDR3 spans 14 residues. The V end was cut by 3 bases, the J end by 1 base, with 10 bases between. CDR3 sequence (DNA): TGTGCCAGCAGTGAGTCAGGGGTTTCCTACGAGCAGTACTTC. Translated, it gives CASSESGVSYEQYF.

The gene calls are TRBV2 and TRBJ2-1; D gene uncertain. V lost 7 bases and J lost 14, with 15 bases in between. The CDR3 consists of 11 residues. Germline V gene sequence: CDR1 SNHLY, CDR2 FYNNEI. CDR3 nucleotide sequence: TGTGCCAGCAACGAAGGTCAGACGGAGTTCTTC. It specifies CASNEGQTEFF. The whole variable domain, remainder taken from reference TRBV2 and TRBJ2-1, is EPEVTQTPSHQVTQMGQEVILRCVPISNHLYFYWYRQILGQKVEFLVSFYNNEISEKSEIFDDQFSVERPDGSNFTLKIRSTKLEDSAMYFCASNEGQTEFFGPGTRLTVL.

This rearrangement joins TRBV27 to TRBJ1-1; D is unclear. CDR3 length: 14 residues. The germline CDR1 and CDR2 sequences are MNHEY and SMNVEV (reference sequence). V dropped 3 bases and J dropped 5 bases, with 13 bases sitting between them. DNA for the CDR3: TGTGCCAGCAGTTTGAGGTACCAGTGGACTGAAGCTTTCTTT. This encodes CASSLRYQWTEAFF.

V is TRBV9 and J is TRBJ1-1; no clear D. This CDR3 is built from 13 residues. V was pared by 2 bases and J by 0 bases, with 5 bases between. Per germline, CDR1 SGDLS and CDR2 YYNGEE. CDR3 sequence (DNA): TGTGCCAGCAGCGTCTTCCTGAACACTGAAGCTTTCTTT. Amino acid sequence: CASSVFLNTEAFF.

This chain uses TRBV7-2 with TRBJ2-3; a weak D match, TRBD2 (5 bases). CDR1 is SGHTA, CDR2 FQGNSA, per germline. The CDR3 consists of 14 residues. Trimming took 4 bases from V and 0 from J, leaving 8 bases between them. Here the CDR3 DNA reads TGTGCCAGCAGCTCTAGGACTAGCACAGATACGCAGTATTTT. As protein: CASSSRTSTDTQYF.

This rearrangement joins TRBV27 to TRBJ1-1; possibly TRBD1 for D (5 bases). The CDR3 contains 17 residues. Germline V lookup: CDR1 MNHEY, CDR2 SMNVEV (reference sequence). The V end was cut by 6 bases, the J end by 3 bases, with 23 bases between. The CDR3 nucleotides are TGTGCCAGCAGCCGACAGAGGGAGGCTTTTCTGGACACTGAAGCTTTCTTT. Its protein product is CASSRQREAFLDTEAFF.

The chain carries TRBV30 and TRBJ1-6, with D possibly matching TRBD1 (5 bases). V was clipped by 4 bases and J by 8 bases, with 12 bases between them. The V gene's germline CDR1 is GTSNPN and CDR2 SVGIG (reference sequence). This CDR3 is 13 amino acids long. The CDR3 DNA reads TGTGCCTGGAATGGGCAGGGAGATTCACCCCTCCACTTT. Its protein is CAWNGQGDSPLHF.

CDR3 loop: CASSYWSQGETQYF. CDR3 DNA sequence: TGTGCCAGCAGTTATTGGTCTCAGGGAGAGACCCAGTACTTC. The chain has TRBV6-6 and TRBJ2-5, with a weak D call TRBD1 (5 bases). The V end lost 3 bases, the J end lost 4 bases, and 12 bases lay between the germline ends. Germline V gene data show CDR1 as MNHNY and CDR2 as SVGAGI (reference sequence). This CDR3 region has 14 residues.

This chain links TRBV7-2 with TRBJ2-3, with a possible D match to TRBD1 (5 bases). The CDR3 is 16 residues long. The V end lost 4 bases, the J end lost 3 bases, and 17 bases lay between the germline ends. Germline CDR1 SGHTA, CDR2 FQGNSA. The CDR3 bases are TGTGCCAGCAGCTCCCCAGGGCCAATTCGGACAGATACGCAGTATTTT. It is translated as CASSSPGPIRTDTQYF.

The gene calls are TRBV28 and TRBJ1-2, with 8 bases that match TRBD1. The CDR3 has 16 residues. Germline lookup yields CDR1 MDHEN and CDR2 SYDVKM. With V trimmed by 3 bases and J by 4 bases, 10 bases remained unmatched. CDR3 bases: TGTGCCAGCAGTTTGAGACAGGGGACTTCTGGCTATGGCTACACCTTC. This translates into CASSLRQGTSGYGYTF.

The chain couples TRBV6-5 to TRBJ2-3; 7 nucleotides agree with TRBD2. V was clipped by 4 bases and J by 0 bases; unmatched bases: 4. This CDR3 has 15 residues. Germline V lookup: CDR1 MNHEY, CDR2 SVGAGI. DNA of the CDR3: TGTGCCAGCAGTTCTTGGCGGGGGAGCACAGATACGCAGTATTTT. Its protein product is CASSSWRGSTDTQYF.

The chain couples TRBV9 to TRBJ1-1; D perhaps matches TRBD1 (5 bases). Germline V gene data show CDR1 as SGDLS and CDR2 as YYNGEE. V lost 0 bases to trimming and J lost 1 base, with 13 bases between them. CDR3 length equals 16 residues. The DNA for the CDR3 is TGTGCCAGCAGCGTAGTTGAGGGGAGAGGGAACACTGAAGCTTTCTTT. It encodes CASSVVEGRGNTEAFF.

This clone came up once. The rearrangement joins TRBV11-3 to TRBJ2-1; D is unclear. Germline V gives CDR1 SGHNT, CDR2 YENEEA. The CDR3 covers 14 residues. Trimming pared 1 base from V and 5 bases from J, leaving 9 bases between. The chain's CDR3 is CASSLVGINNEQFF. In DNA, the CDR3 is TGTGCCAGCAGCTTAGTAGGTATAAACAATGAGCAGTTCTTC.

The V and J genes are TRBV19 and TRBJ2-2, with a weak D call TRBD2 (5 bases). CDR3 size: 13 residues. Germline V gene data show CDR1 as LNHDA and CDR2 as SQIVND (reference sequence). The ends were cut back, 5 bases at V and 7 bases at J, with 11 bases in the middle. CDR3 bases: TGTGCCAGTAGTTCATACGGGGTCGGGGAGCTGTTTTTT. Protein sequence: CASSSYGVGELFF.